The subject of this entry is one TCR beta chain. Its antigen is not identified. This CDR3 has 16 amino acids. Germline V gene lookup returns CDR1 MDHEN and CDR2 SYDVKM. V was cut by 3 bases and J by 0 bases, with 13 bases left in between. Using immunoSEQ multiplex PCR, the repertoire was profiled, and TCRdb retains in-frame clones only, with some absent. The sample holds 50,000 or so clones, 80% to 95% seen once. These data belong to a study of lymphopenia after photon versus proton radiotherapy. Study-wide results and caveats: Under photons, naive T cells and diversity fell while effector/memory populations rose. Only patients who died were analyzed for survival; proton advantage is unproven.

The source is a woman aged 40 to 50 with cholangiocarcinoma. Sequences were derived from peripheral blood, sampled from a patient treated with photon-based radiotherapy. J is TRBJ2-3 and V is TRBV28, with D perhaps assigned TRBD1 or TRBD2 (5 bases each). CDR3 in DNA: TGTGCCAGCAGTTTGGGGACCCACGGGAGCACAGATACGCAGTATTTT. This encodes CASSLGTHGSTDTQYF.